These 22 T cell receptor beta chains were all obtained from the same sample, sequenced in a study of T cell responses to AZD1222 COVID-19 vaccine. Libraries were prepared by immunoSEQ multiplex PCR; TCRdb keeps only in-frame clonotypes and omits some of them. The sample holds 150,000 to 200,000 clones, around 88% seen once. The sequencing used peripheral blood, collected on day 0 of AZD1222 vaccination. The origin of the receptors is an adult in good health.

The rearrangement joins TRBV9 to TRBJ1-2; D ambiguous. This CDR3 spans 14 amino acids. Trimming left V 4 bases short and J 4 bases short, with 14 bases between. Germline loops: CDR1 SGDLS, CDR2 YYNGEE. Written as DNA, the CDR3 is TGTGCCAGCAGCCCCGCCCCCGATTCCTATGGCTACACCTTC. Protein sequence: CASSPAPDSYGYTF.

The DNA for the CDR3 is TGCGCCAGCAGCCCCGGACTCGGACAGGGTCAAAATCAGCCCCAGCATTTT. This translates into CASSPGLGQGQNQPQHF. The chain links TRBV4-1 to TRBJ1-5; 8 positions agree with TRBD1. Unmatched junction bases numbered 12, after V lost 4 bases and J lost 4 bases. The germline V gene encodes CDR1 MGHRA and CDR2 YSYEKL. The CDR3 is 17 residues long.

The J gene is TRBJ1-3, the V gene TRBV10-2; no clear D gene. There are 16 residues in the CDR3. The V gene's germline CDR1 is WSHSY and CDR2 SAAADI. V was trimmed by 6 bases and J by 0 bases, leaving 15 bases between them. Here the CDR3 reads CASRRKAALSGNTIYF. The CDR3 DNA is TGCGCCAGCAGACGGAAGGCGGCTCTCTCTGGAAACACCATATATTTT.

This chain connects TRBV24-1 to TRBJ2-5; TRBD2 aligns across 10 bases. Germline V gene sequence: CDR1 KGHDR, CDR2 SFDVKD. The V and J ends lost 5 bases and 5 bases, in that order; junction bases with no gene match: 7. CDR3 length equals 15 residues. CDR3 in DNA: TGTGCCACCAGTGTAAGCGGGGGGGCCCAGGAGACCCAGTACTTC. The encoded protein is CATSVSGGAQETQYF.

This clone was seen a few times. The chain uses TRBV19 and TRBJ1-4; D is possibly TRBD1 (5 bases). The CDR3 runs 14 residues. The germline V and J ends were trimmed by 6 bases and 3 bases, with 11 bases remaining between them. Per germline, CDR1 LNHDA and CDR2 SQIVND (reference sequence). As DNA, the CDR3 is TGTGCCAGTAGGCGGGGGACGGCTAATGAAAAACTGTTTTTT. Protein product: CASRRGTANEKLFF.

This rearrangement joins TRBV5-6 to TRBJ2-7; D is perhaps TRBD1 (6 bases). The CDR3 covers 15 residues. The V and J ends lost 4 bases and 0 bases respectively, with 14 bases between them. CDR1 SGHDT and CDR2 YYEEEE come from the germline V gene. CDR3 sequence (DNA): TGTGCCAGCAGCAATCAAGTAGGGGGCTCCTACGAGCAGTACTTC. Translating it yields CASSNQVGGSYEQYF.

This clone was counted a single time. This chain's CDR3 is CASSLNKGLGEQYF. CDR3 coding DNA: TGTGCCAGCAGCTTAAACAAGGGACTCGGCGAGCAGTACTTC. The chain links TRBV11-2 to TRBJ2-7; D is possibly TRBD2 (6 bases). The V gene lost 2 bases and the J gene lost 6 bases, with 14 bases spanning the gap. Germline CDR1 SGHAT, CDR2 FQNNGV. The length of the CDR3 is 14 residues. Combining the CDR3 with reference TRBV11-2 and TRBJ2-7 gives the whole variable domain EAGVAQSPRYKIIEKRQSVAFWCNPISGHATLYWYQQILGQGPKLLIQFQNNGVVDDSQLPKDRFSAERLKGVDSTLKIQPAKLEDSAVYLCASSLNKGLGEQYFGPGTRLTVT.

The chain carries TRBV27 and TRBJ2-7; D uncertain. Between the trimmed V and J ends, which lost 8 bases and 2 bases, there was a span of 13 bases. Germline CDR1 MNHEY, CDR2 SMNVEV (reference sequence). The CDR3 is made up of 13 amino acids. CDR3: CASGRSQAYEQYF. Here the CDR3 DNA reads TGTGCCAGCGGGCGGAGTCAGGCCTACGAGCAGTACTTC.

The CDR3, as DNA: TGTGCCAGCAGCCCCTTGGGGACAGGGGGTACACCCCTCCACTTT. It is translated as CASSPLGTGGTPLHF. The V and J genes are TRBV28 and TRBJ1-6; 11 positions match TRBD1. The CDR3 spans 15 residues. V was pared by 6 bases and J by 11 bases, with 9 bases of the junction left unmatched. The germline V gene encodes CDR1 MDHEN and CDR2 SYDVKM.

The rearrangement joins TRBV19 to TRBJ1-1; 9 nucleotides agree with TRBD1. The CDR3 sequence is 15 residues long. V dropped 7 bases and J dropped 3; count of bases not matched to a gene: 9. The germline V gene encodes CDR1 LNHDA and CDR2 SQIVND (reference sequence). This chain's CDR3 is CASTWTGEGDTEAFF. The CDR3 DNA follows: TGTGCCAGTACGTGGACAGGGGAGGGGGACACTGAAGCTTTCTTT.

This rearrangement joins TRBV2 to TRBJ2-3; tentatively, D is TRBD2 (5 bases). This CDR3 has 16 residues. Germline CDR1 SNHLY, CDR2 FYNNEI. Trimming shortened V by 6 bases and J by 2 bases, and 18 bases separated the two germline ends. The CDR3 DNA follows: TGTGCCAGCAGGGCAACCGGGATACTACTCACAGATACGCAGTATTTT. Amino acid sequence: CASRATGILLTDTQYF. The full variable domain, in which reference TRBV2 and TRBJ2-3 provide the parts outside the CDR3, is EPEVTQTPSHQVTQMGQEVILRCVPISNHLYFYWYRQILGQKVEFLVSFYNNEISEKSEIFDDQFSVERPDGSNFTLKIRSTKLEDSAMYFCASRATGILLTDTQYFGPGTRLTVL.

This clone has a single count. The rearrangement joins TRBV5-1 to TRBJ2-6, with 8 nucleotides matching TRBD1. V was pared by 0 bases and J by 4 bases, with 3 bases of the junction left unmatched. Germline lookup yields CDR1 SGHRS and CDR2 YFSETQ. This CDR3 is 16 amino acids long. The CDR3 nucleotides are TGCGCCAGCAGCTTGGGACAGGGGTCCGGGGCCAACGTCCTGACTTTC. It translates to CASSLGQGSGANVLTF.

The CDR3 sequence: CASSLGYRASGNTIYF. DNA for the CDR3: TGCGCCAGCAGCTTGGGATACAGAGCCTCTGGAAACACCATATATTTT. J is TRBJ1-3 and V is TRBV5-1, with D uncertain. From germline, CDR1 is SGHRS and CDR2 YFSETQ. The V gene lost 0 bases and the J gene lost 0 bases, with 10 bases spanning the gap. CDR3 length: 16 residues.

The chain couples TRBV5-4 to TRBJ2-2; 7 bases map to TRBD2. The CDR3 covers 16 residues. Per germline, CDR1 SGHNT and CDR2 YYREEE (reference sequence). V was pared by 1 base and J by 2 bases, with 5 bases of the junction left unmatched. CDR3 DNA: TGTGCCAGCAGCTTGAGGCTAGCGGTAAACACCGGGGAGCTGTTTTTT. This translates into CASSLRLAVNTGELFF.

The chain is built from TRBV10-1 and TRBJ2-7, with 9 nucleotides matching TRBD1. The germline gives CDR1 WNHNN, CDR2 SYGVQD (reference sequence). J was trimmed by 5 bases and V by 2 bases; bases with no gene match: 13. The CDR3 loop spans 17 amino acids. The CDR3 region is CASSEKRVGTGLDEQYF. DNA for the CDR3: TGCGCCAGCAGTGAGAAGAGGGTGGGGACAGGGCTGGACGAGCAGTACTTC.

J is TRBJ2-1 and V is TRBV7-2, with D tentatively TRBD2 (6 bases). The V end was cut by 2 bases, the J end by 7 bases, with 15 bases between. The CDR3 contains 15 residues. From germline, CDR1 is SGHTA and CDR2 FQGNSA. The CDR3 loop reads CASSLSPWGENEQFF. For the CDR3, the DNA is TGTGCCAGCAGCTTATCTCCTTGGGGGGAAAATGAGCAGTTCTTC.

This clone was recorded only once. The chain links TRBV5-1 to TRBJ1-1, with TRBD1 matching over 8 bases. Germline assignment: CDR1 SGHRS and CDR2 YFSETQ. The CDR3 loop spans 14 amino acids. The ends lost 5 bases at V and 4 bases at J; junction bases unmatched: 7. CDR3 amino acids: CASSMDRAGTEAFF. The CDR3 DNA reads TGCGCCAGCAGTATGGACAGGGCGGGCACTGAAGCTTTCTTT. The entire variable domain, with the rest obtained from reference TRBV5-1 and TRBJ1-1, is as follows: KAGVTQTPRYLIKTRGQQVTLSCSPISGHRSVSWYQQTPGQGLQFLFEYFSETQRNKGNFPGRFSGRQFSNSRSEMNVSTLELGDSALYLCASSMDRAGTEAFFGQGTRLTVV.

The rearrangement joins TRBV4-3 to TRBJ1-1, with TRBD1 matching over 11 bases. Losses at the gene ends were 0 bases for V and 5 bases for J; bases not matched to a gene: 14. CDR1 and CDR2 (germline): LGHNA, YSLEER. The CDR3 consists of 19 residues. The CDR3 loop is CASSQDPPGTGGWITEAFF. The DNA of the CDR3 is TGCGCCAGCAGCCAAGACCCCCCGGGGACAGGGGGGTGGATAACTGAAGCTTTCTTT.

The chain employs TRBV6-5 and TRBJ1-5, with D unclear. Germline CDR1 is MNHEY and CDR2 is SVGAGI. The CDR3 runs to 15 residues. V was cut by 6 bases and J by 4 bases, with 16 bases left in between. CDR3: CASRDRTSPNQPQHF. The CDR3 nucleotides read TGTGCCAGCAGAGATAGGACTTCCCCGAATCAGCCCCAGCATTTT.

The chain joins TRBV6-2 or TRBV6-3 to TRBJ1-1; the D gene is possibly TRBD1 (6 bases). CDR1 MNHEY and CDR2 SVGEGT come from the germline V gene. The V gene lost 2 bases and the J gene lost 3 bases, with 13 bases spanning the gap. The CDR3 is made up of 15 amino acids. CDR3 in amino acids: CASSYTGYPDTEAFF. The DNA for the CDR3 is TGTGCCAGCAGTTACACAGGGTACCCGGACACTGAAGCTTTCTTT.

V gene TRBV18 combines with J gene TRBJ1-2; TRBD1 matches at 8 bases. V shed 6 bases, J shed 3 bases, and the junction held 3 bases outside the gene matches. Germline assignment: CDR1 KGHSH and CDR2 LQKENI. The CDR3 contains 13 residues. CDR3 in amino acids: CASSQQGDYGYTF. The CDR3 DNA is TGTGCCAGCTCCCAACAGGGGGACTATGGCTACACCTTC.

The chain uses TRBV28 and TRBJ2-1; TRBD2 matches 8 bases. This CDR3 has 16 amino acids. J lost 2 bases, V lost 3 bases, and 6 bases had no gene match. Germline CDR1 is MDHEN and CDR2 is SYDVKM. This chain's CDR3 is CASSFRGGSPYNEQFF. The DNA of the CDR3 is TGTGCCAGCAGTTTCCGGGGGGGGTCCCCCTACAATGAGCAGTTCTTC.